A selection of T cell receptor beta chains follows, all from one sample in a study of T cells in Graves' hyperthyroidism and ophthalmopathy. One entry per CDR3 protein results from TCRdb running MiXCR on the multiplex PCR reads. The sample lists about 700,000 distinct CDR3 sequences, 12% to 15% occurring once. Input material: blood. The receptor source for this set is a woman under 30 with Graves' hyperthyroidism. Both conserved end residues are part of each CDR3. The order of the fields is clone size, D gene, V gene, J gene, CDR3 DNA, CDR3 protein. A D gene is named only where the DNA matches it firmly. Clone size is not always given. Where it is, it says once, few, many or a class for expanded clones.

.	TRBD2	TRBV10-3	TRBJ2-5	TGTGCCATCAGTGACCTACGGGAGGGCCAGGGAGAGACCCAGTACTTC	CAISDLREGQGETQYF
many	.	TRBV4-3	TRBJ2-5	TGCGCCAGCAGCCAAACCGGGACATACCAAGAGACCCAGTACTTC	CASSQTGTYQETQYF
few	.	TRBV4-1	TRBJ2-3	TGCGCCAGCAGCCAACCCGGCCGGGAGCGGCACACAGATACGCAGTATTTT	CASSQPGRERHTDTQYF
.	TRBD2	TRBV5-1	TRBJ2-1	TGCGCCAGCAGCTTGGCACAAACTAGCGGATCCCAGTTCTTC	CASSLAQTSGSQFF
.	TRBD2	TRBV24-1	TRBJ2-1	TGTGCCACCAGTGATTCACTAGCGCTGTCCTACAATGAGCAGTTCTTC	CATSDSLALSYNEQFF
many	TRBD2	TRBV13	TRBJ2-3	TGTGCCAGCAGCCTTAGCGGGAGGGTTCGTAAAGATACGCAGTATTTT	CASSLSGRVRKDTQYF
many	.	TRBV5-1	TRBJ1-3	TGCGCCAGCAGCGGGGGACGTAACTCTGGAAACACCATATATTTT	CASSGGRNSGNTIYF
many	.	TRBV11-2	TRBJ2-3	TGTGCCAGCAGCTTAGGAGGGAGTATCTGGAGCACAGATACGCAGTATTTT	CASSLGGSIWSTDTQYF
many	TRBD1	TRBV28	TRBJ1-5	TGTGCCAGCAGGCGACAGGGAAGCAATCAGCCCCAGCATTTT	CASRRQGSNQPQHF
many	TRBD1	TRBV6-2/TRBV6-3	TRBJ2-2	TGTGCCAGCAGTAGACAGGGGATGAACACCGGGGAGCTGTTTTTT	CASSRQGMNTGELFF
few	TRBD2	TRBV6-2/TRBV6-3	TRBJ2-2	TGTGCCAGCAGTTACGCATACAGCGGGAGTCCCGGGGAGCTGTTTTTT	CASSYAYSGSPGELFF
many	.	TRBV11-2	TRBJ2-3	TGTGCCAGCAGCGAACGCCAGCGGGCAGCTAACACAGATACGCAGTATTTT	CASSERQRAANTDTQYF
many	TRBD2	TRBV5-1	TRBJ2-5	TGCGCCAGCAGCTCTTGGCGGGAGCCCCAAGAGACCCAGTACTTC	CASSSWREPQETQYF
many	.	TRBV30	TRBJ1-2	TGTGCCTGGAGCGACGGGCATAACTATGGCTACACCTTC	CAWSDGHNYGYTF
many	.	TRBV30	TRBJ2-5	TGTGCCTGGACGGGGGAGACCCAGTACTTC	CAWTGETQYF
once	TRBD1	TRBV7-3	TRBJ2-5	TGTGTCAGCAGCCCGACAGGGGGGCAAGAGACCCAGTACTTC	CVSSPTGGQETQYF
.	.	TRBV6-1	TRBJ2-2	TGTGCCAGCATCAAGATCAGGGTGCGAGGCGGGGAGCTGTTTTTT	CASIKIRVRGGELFF
.	.	TRBV7-9	TRBJ2-1	TGTGCCAGCGGCGGACTTCTTTACAATGAGCAGTTCTTC	CASGGLLYNEQFF